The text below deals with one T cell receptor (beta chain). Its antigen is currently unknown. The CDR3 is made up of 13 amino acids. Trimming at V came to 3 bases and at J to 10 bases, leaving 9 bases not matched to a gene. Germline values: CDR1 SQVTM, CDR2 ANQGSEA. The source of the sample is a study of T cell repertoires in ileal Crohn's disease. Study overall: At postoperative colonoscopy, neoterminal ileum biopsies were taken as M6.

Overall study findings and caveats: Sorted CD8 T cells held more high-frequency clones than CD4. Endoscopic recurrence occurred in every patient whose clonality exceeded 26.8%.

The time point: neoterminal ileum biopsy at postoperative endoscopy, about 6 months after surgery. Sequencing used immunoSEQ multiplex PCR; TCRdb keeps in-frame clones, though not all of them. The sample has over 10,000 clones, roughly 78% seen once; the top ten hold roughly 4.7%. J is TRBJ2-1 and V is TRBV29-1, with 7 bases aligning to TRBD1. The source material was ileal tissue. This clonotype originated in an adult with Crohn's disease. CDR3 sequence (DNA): TGCAGCGTTGAGGGAAGGGGGCGGAACGAGCAGTTCTTC. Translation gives CSVEGRGRNEQFF.